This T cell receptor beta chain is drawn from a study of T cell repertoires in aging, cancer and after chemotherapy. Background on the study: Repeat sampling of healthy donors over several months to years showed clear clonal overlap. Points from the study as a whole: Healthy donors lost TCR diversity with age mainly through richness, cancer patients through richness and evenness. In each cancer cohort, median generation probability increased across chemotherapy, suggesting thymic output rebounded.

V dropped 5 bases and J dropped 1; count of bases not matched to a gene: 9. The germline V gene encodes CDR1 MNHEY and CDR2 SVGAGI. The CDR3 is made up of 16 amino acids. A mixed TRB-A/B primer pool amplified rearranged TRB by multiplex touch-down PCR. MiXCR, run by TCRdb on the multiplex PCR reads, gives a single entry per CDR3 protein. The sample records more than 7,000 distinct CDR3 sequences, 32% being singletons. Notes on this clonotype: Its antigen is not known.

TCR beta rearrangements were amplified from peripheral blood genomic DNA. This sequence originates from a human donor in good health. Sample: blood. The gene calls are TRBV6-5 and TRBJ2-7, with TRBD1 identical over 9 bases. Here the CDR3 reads CASSPSWGQGSYEQYF. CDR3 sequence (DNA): TGTGCCAGCAGTCCGTCGTGGGGACAGGGATCCTACGAGCAGTACTTC.